This TCR beta chain was recovered during a study of siplizumab effects on memory and regulatory T cells. Method: immunoSEQ multiplex PCR; TCRdb's copy keeps in-frame clones and lacks some. The table shows around 86,000 clones, with 94% occurring only once. There are 16 residues in the CDR3. V lost 3 bases, J lost 1 base, and 14 bases lay in between. The germline CDR1 and CDR2 sequences are MNHEY and SMNVEV (reference sequence). The chain is built from TRBV27 and TRBJ2-3; a weak D match, TRBD2 (5 bases). This TCR was sampled from a human donor in good health. Sequencing was done on a sample of non-Treg CD4+ T cells sorted from blood. The CDR3 reads CASSFAGLGGTDTQYF. Written as DNA, the CDR3 is TGTGCCAGCAGTTTCGCGGGCCTTGGGGGCACAGATACGCAGTATTTT.